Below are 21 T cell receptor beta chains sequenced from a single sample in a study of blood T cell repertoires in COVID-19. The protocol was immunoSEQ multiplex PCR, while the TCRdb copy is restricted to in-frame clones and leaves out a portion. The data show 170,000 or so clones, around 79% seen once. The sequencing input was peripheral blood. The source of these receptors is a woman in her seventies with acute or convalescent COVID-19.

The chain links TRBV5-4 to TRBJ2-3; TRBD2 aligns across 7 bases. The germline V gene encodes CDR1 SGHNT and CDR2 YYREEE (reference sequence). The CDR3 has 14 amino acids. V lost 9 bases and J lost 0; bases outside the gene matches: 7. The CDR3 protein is CATAGRESTDTQYF. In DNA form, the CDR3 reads TGTGCCACAGCCGGGCGGGAGAGCACAGATACGCAGTATTTT.

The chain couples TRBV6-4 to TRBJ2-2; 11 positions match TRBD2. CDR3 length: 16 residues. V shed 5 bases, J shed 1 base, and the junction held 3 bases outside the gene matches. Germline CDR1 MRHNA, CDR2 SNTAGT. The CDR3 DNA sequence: TGTGCCAGCAGTCTTGGGACTAGCGGGAACACCGGGGAGCTGTTTTTT. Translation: CASSLGTSGNTGELFF.

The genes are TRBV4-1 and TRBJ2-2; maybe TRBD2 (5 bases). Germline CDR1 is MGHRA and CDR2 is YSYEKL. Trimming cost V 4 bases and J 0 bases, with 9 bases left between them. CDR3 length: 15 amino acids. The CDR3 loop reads CASSRAETNTGELFF. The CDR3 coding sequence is TGCGCCAGCAGCCGAGCGGAGACGAACACCGGGGAGCTGTTTTTT.

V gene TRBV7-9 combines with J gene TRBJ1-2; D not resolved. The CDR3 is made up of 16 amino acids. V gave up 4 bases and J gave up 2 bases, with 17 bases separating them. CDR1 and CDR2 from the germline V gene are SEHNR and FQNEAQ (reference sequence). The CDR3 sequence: CASSYLLGGENYGYTF. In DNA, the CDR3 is TGTGCCAGCAGCTACCTCCTTGGTGGGGAGAACTATGGCTACACCTTC. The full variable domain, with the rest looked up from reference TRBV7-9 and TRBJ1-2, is DTGVSQNPRHKITKRGQNVTFRCDPISEHNRLYWYRQTLGQGPEFLTYFQNEAQLEKSRLLSDRFSAERPKGSFSTLEIQRTEQGDSAMYLCASSYLLGGENYGYTFGSGTRLTVV.

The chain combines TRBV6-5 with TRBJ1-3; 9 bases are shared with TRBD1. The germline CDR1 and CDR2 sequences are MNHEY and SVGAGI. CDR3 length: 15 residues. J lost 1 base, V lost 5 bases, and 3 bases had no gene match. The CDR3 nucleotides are TGTGCCAGCAGTACCGGGACAGGGTCTGGAAACACCATATATTTT. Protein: CASSTGTGSGNTIYF.

This chain's CDR3 is CASSIDQNQPQHF. CDR3 nucleotides: TGTGCCAGTAGTATAGACCAGAATCAGCCCCAGCATTTT. The chain uses TRBV19 and TRBJ1-5; no clear D. The germline CDR1 and CDR2 sequences are LNHDA and SQIVND (reference sequence). Trimming shortened V by 0 bases and J by 4 bases, and 4 bases separated the two germline ends. The length of the CDR3 is 13 residues.

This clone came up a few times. DNA of the CDR3: TGTGCCACCAGTGATTTACCCGGGACTAGCAACACCGGGGAGCTGTTTTTT. It is translated as CATSDLPGTSNTGELFF. This chain joins TRBV24-1 and TRBJ2-2, with 9 bases fitting TRBD2. V trimming: 1 base; J trimming: 2 bases; junction bases outside the gene matches: 4. Germline V gene sequence: CDR1 KGHDR, CDR2 SFDVKD. The CDR3 spans 17 residues.

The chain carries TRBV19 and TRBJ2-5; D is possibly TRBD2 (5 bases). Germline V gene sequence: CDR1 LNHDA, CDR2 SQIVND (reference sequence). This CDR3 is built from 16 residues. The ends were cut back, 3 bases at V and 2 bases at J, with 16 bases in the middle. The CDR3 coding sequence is TGTGCCAGTAGTATTATCGGTCGAGGAGGTCAAGAGACCCAGTACTTC. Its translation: CASSIIGRGGQETQYF.

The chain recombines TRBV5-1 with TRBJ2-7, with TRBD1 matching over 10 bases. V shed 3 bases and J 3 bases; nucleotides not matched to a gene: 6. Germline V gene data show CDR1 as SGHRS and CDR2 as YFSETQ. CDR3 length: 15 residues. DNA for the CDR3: TGCGCCAGCAGCTCTCCGGGACAGGGGAGCTACGAGCAGTACTTC. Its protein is CASSSPGQGSYEQYF.

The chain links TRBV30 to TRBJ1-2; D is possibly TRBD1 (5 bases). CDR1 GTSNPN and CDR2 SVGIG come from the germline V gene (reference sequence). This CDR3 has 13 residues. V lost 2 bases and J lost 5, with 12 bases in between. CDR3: CAWSPHRYYGYTF. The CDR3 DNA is TGTGCCTGGAGTCCCCACAGGTATTATGGCTACACCTTC. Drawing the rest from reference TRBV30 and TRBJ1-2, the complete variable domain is SQTIHQWPATLVQPVGSPLSLECTVEGTSNPNLYWYRQAAGRGLQLLFYSVGIGQISSEVPQNLSASRPQDRQFILSSKKLLLSDSGFYLCAWSPHRYYGYTFGSGTRLTVV.

The CDR3 coding sequence is TGTGCCAGCAGTCTCGGGATGTTCACCGATACGCAGTATTTT. Amino acid sequence: CASSLGMFTDTQYF. The chain joins TRBV5-6 to TRBJ2-3, with D tentatively TRBD2 (5 bases). Trimming took 5 bases from V and 6 from J, leaving 16 bases between them. Germline V CDR1 and CDR2: SGHDT, YYEEEE. The CDR3 sequence is 14 residues long. The complete variable domain, with remaining parts taken from reference TRBV5-6 and TRBJ2-3, reads DAGVTQSPTHLIKTRGQQVTLRCSPKSGHDTVSWYQQALGQGPQFIFQYYEEEERQRGNFPDRFSGHQFPNYSSELNVNALLLGDSALYLCASSLGMFTDTQYFGPGTRLTVL.

The CDR3 DNA follows: TGTGCCTGGAGTGTACCAGGGGGCGCCGCCTATAATTCACCCCTCCACTTT. Amino acid sequence: CAWSVPGGAAYNSPLHF. The rearrangement joins TRBV30 to TRBJ1-6; 8 bases line up with TRBD1. The V and J ends lost 0 bases and 2 bases, in that order; junction bases with no gene match: 6. The CDR3 spans 17 residues. CDR1 GTSNPN and CDR2 SVGIG come from the germline V gene (reference sequence).

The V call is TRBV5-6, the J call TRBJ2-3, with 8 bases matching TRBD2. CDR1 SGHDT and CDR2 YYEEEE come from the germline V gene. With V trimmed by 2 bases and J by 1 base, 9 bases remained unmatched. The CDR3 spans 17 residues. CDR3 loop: CASSLCSGSDCTDTQYF. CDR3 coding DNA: TGTGCCAGCAGCTTATGCAGCGGGAGCGATTGCACAGATACGCAGTATTTT.

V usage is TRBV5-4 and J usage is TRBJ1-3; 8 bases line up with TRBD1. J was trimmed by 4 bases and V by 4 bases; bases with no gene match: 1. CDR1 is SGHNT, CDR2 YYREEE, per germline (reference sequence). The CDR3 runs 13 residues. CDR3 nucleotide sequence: TGTGCCAGCAGCAGACAGGGGGGAAACACCATATATTTT. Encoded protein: CASSRQGGNTIYF.

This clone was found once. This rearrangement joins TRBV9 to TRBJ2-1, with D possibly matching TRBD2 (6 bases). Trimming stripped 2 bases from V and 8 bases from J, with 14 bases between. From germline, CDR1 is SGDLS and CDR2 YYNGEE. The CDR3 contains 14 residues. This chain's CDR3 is CASSVHLASDEQFF. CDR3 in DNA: TGTGCCAGCAGCGTCCACCTAGCGAGCGATGAGCAGTTCTTC.

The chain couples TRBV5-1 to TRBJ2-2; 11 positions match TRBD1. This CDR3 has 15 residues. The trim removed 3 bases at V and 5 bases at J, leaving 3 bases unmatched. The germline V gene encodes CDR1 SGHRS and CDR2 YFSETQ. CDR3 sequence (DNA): TGCGCCAGCAGCTGGACAGGGGGCACGACCGGGGAGCTGTTTTTT. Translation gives CASSWTGGTTGELFF. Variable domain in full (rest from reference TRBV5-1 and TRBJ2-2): KAGVTQTPRYLIKTRGQQVTLSCSPISGHRSVSWYQQTPGQGLQFLFEYFSETQRNKGNFPGRFSGRQFSNSRSEMNVSTLELGDSALYLCASSWTGGTTGELFFGEGSRLTVL.

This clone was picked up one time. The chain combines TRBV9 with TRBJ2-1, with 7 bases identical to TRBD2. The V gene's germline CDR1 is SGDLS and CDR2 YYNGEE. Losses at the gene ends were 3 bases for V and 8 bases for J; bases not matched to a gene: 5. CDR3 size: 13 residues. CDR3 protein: CASSATSVYEQFF. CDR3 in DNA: TGTGCCAGCAGCGCTACTAGCGTGTATGAGCAGTTCTTC.

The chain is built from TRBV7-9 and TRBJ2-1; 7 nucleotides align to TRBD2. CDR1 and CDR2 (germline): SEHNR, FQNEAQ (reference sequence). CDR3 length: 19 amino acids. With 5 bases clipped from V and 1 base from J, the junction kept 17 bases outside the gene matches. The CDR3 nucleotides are TGTGCCAGCAGCCCCCAAAGTAGCGGGCAAGGAGGGTCCTACAATGAGCAGTTCTTC. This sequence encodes CASSPQSSGQGGSYNEQFF.

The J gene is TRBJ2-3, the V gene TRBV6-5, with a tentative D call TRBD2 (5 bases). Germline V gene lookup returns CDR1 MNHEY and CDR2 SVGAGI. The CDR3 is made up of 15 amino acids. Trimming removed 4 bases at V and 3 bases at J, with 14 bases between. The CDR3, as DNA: TGTGCCAGCAGTTCCGGACTGGCGGGTACAGATACGCAGTATTTT. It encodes CASSSGLAGTDTQYF.

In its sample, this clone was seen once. CDR3 nucleotides: TGCGCCAGCAGCCCCGTATCCGTCGTGGGAGGGGTTGGGGAGCTGTTTTTT. This translates into CASSPVSVVGGVGELFF. V and J are TRBV5-1 and TRBJ2-2; 7 bases fit TRBD2. The germline CDR1 and CDR2 sequences are SGHRS and YFSETQ. With V trimmed by 4 bases and J by 8 bases, 17 bases remained unmatched. This CDR3 is 17 amino acids long.

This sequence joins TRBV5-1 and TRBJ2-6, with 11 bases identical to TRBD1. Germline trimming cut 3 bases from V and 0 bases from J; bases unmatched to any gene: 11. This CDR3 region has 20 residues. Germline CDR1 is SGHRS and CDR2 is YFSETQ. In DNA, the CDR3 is TGCGCCAGCAGCTCAACTCCTTCCGGGACAGGGGGCTCTGGGGCCAACGTCCTGACTTTC. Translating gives CASSSTPSGTGGSGANVLTF.